Reported below is one TCR beta chain. Its target is unknown. Amplification used 60 Vbeta primers and 13 Jbeta primers. Only in-frame clones appear in the TCRdb table, and some are missing; sequencing was by immunoSEQ multiplex PCR. The sample carries 100,000 to 150,000 clones, about three quarters recorded once. The sample belongs to a study of cytomegalovirus exposure and HLA in healthy donors. Findings of the study overall: It was approximately 160 TCR beta chains that were listed as cytomegalovirus-associated. Later analysis indicated greater clonal expansion among HLA-associated TCR beta chains than among equally common other chains.

This CDR3 is built from 14 residues. Germline V lookup: CDR1 MNHEY, CDR2 SVGAGI. J lost 4 bases, V lost 3 bases, and 2 bases had no gene match. Sample: PBMCs. The receptor's source is a human donor in good health. V is TRBV6-5 and J is TRBJ2-1; 8 nucleotides match TRBD2. The CDR3 here is CASSYSGEYNEQFF. The CDR3 region has the DNA TGTGCCAGCAGTTATAGCGGGGAGTACAATGAGCAGTTCTTC.